This TCR beta chain was found in a study of cytomegalovirus exposure and HLA in healthy donors. Whole-study context: A later analysis reported the same platform for the roughly 110 validation repertoires and the 666 first-cohort repertoires. Study-level points and caveats: Subsequent analysis revealed that first-cohort TCR clusters tended to co-occur in the approximately 120 validation repertoires. CMV antigen specificity of a few CMV-associated chains was confirmed in vitro. Investigators reported 164 TCR beta chains as tied to cytomegalovirus.

Turning to this clone: Its antigen is currently unknown.

This table comes from immunoSEQ multiplex PCR, and its TCRdb copy is limited to in-frame clones, with some not included. The sample holds roughly 75,000 clones; around 94% are singletons and the top ten take roughly 2.1%. This TCR came from a woman between 18 and 29 years old in good health and CMV-seronegative. The sequencing sample was made of PBMCs.

CDR3 nucleotide sequence: TGCGCCAGCAGCCCCGGGCAGGGTCAAACCGGGGAGCTGTTTTTT. Protein: CASSPGQGQTGELFF. This chain uses TRBV4-1 with TRBJ2-2, with D tentatively TRBD1 (5 bases). Trimming pared 4 bases from V and 5 bases from J, leaving 14 bases between. The CDR3 contains 15 residues. CDR1 MGHRA and CDR2 YSYEKL come from the germline V gene.